The subject of this entry is one T cell receptor beta chain. The data belong to a study of cytomegalovirus exposure and HLA in healthy donors. The CDR3 has 15 amino acids. From germline, CDR1 is MRHNA and CDR2 SNTAGT. V lost 3 bases, J lost 2 bases, and 0 bases stayed unmatched. This PCR relied on a set of 60 Vbeta primers and 13 Jbeta primers. Sequencing used immunoSEQ multiplex PCR; TCRdb keeps in-frame clones, though not all of them. The sample holds tens of thousands of clones, 83% seen once. The sample comprised PBMCs. The origin of this receptor is a man aged 25 to 40 in good health and CMV-seronegative. V and J are TRBV6-4 and TRBJ2-5, with TRBD2 identical over 13 bases. CDR3 protein: CASSELAGGQETQYF. The DNA of the CDR3 is TGTGCCAGCAGTGAACTAGCGGGGGGGCAAGAGACCCAGTACTTC.